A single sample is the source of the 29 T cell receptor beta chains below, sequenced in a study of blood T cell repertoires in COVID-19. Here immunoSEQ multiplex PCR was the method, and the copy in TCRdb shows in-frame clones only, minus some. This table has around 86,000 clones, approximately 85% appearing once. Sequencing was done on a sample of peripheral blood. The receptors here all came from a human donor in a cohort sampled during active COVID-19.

The CDR3 sequence: CASSQADRGVSQPQHF. As DNA, the CDR3 is TGTGCCAGCAGCCAAGCCGACAGGGGGGTAAGTCAGCCCCAGCATTTT. The chain has TRBV4-2 and TRBJ1-5; 9 positions match TRBD1. CDR3 length: 16 amino acids. Germline CDR1 and CDR2: LGHNA and YNFKEQ. V dropped 1 base and J dropped 6; count of bases not matched to a gene: 7.

CDR3 nucleotide sequence: TGTGCCAGCAGCCTTCTAGGAGTGGATACGCAGTATTTT. Amino acids: CASSLLGVDTQYF. The chain links TRBV5-4 to TRBJ2-3, with no clear D. CDR1 and CDR2 (germline): SGHNT, YYREEE (reference sequence). Between the trimmed V and J ends, which lost 4 bases and 6 bases, there was a span of 12 bases. The CDR3 contains 13 residues. The full variable domain, completed using reference TRBV5-4 and TRBJ2-3, is ETGVTQSPTHLIKTRGQQVTLRCSSQSGHNTVSWYQQALGQGPQFIFQYYREEENGRGNFPPRFSGLQFPNYSSELNVNALELDDSALYLCASSLLGVDTQYFGPGTRLTVL.

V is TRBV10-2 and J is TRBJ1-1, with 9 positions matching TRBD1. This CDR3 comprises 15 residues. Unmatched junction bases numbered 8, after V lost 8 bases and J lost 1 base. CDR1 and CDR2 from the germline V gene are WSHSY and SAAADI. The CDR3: CASGEQGAWNTEAFF. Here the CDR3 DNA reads TGCGCCAGCGGGGAACAGGGGGCGTGGAACACTGAAGCTTTCTTT.

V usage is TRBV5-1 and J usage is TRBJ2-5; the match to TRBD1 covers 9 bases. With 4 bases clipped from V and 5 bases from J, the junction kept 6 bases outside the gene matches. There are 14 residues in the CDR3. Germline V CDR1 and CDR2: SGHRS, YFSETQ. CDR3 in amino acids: CASSLGQGMETQYF. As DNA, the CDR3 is TGCGCCAGCAGCCTAGGACAGGGGATGGAGACCCAGTACTTC.

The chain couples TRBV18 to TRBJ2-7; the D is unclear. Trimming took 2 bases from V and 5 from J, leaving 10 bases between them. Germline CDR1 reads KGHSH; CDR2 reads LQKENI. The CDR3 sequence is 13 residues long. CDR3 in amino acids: CASSPTSVNEQYF. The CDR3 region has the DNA TGTGCCAGCTCACCAACGTCGGTTAACGAGCAGTACTTC.

This chain's CDR3 is CASNDYYGYTF. CDR3 in DNA: TGTGCCAGCAACGACTACTATGGCTACACCTTC. The chain carries TRBV6-5 and TRBJ1-2; no clear D. Germline V lookup: CDR1 MNHEY, CDR2 SVGAGI. V lost 7 bases and J lost 3, with 6 bases in between. The CDR3 has 11 amino acids.

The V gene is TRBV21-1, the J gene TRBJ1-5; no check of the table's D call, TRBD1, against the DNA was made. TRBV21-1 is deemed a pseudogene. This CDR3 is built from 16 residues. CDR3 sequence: CASSPMGQSINQPQHF. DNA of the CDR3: TGTGCCAGCAGCCCGATGGGACAGAGCATTAATCAGCCCCAGCATTTT.

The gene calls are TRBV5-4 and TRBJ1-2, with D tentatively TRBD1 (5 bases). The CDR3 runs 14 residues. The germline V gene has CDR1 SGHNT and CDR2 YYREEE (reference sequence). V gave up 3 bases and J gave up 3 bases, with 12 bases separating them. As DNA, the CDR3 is TGTGCCAGCAGCTCGGACGGGGGATACTATGGCTACACCTTC. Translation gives CASSSDGGYYGYTF.

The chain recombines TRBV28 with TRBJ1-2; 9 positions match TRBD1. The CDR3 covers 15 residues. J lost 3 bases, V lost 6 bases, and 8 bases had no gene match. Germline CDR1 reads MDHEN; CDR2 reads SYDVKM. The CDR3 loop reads CASRWDREVDYGYTF. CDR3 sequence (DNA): TGTGCCAGCAGATGGGACAGGGAAGTTGACTATGGCTACACCTTC.

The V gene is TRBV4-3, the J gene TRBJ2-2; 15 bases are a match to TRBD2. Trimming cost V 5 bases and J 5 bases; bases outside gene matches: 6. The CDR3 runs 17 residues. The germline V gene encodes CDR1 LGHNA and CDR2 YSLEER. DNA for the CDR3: TGCGCCAGCAGCGCTGGACTAGCGGGGGGGCTTACCGGGGAGCTGTTTTTT. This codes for CASSAGLAGGLTGELFF.

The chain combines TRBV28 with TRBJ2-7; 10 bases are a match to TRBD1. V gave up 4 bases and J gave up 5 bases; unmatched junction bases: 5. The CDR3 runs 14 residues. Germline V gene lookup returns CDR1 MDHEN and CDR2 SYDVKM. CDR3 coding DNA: TGTGCCAGCAGTTCCCAGGGACAGGGGAACGAGCAGTACTTC. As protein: CASSSQGQGNEQYF.

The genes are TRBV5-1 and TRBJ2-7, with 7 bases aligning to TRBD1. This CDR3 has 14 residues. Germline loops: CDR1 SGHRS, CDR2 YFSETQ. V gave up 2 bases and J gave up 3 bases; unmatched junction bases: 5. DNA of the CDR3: TGCGCCAGCAGCTTAGGGACAGATCTCTACGAGCAGTACTTC. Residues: CASSLGTDLYEQYF.

CDR3 amino acids: CASRTRERQYTGELFF. DNA of the CDR3: TGTGCCAGTAGGACACGCGAGAGACAGTACACCGGGGAGCTGTTTTTT. V usage is TRBV19 and J usage is TRBJ2-2; D possibly corresponds to TRBD1 (5 bases). The CDR3 spans 16 residues. The germline CDR1 and CDR2 sequences are LNHDA and SQIVND (reference sequence). Trimming stripped 6 bases from V and 3 bases from J, with 17 bases between.

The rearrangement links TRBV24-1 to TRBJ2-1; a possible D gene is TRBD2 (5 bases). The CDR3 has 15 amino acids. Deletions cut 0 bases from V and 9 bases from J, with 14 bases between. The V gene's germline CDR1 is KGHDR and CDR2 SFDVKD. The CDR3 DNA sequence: TGTGCCACCAGTGATTTGCCTCGGGGTCGATCTGAGCAGTTCTTC. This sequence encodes CATSDLPRGRSEQFF.

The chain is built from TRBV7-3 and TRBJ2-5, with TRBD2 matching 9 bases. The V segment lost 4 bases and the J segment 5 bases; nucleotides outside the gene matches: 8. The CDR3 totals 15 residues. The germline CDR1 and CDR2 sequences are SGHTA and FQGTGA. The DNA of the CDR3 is TGTGCCAGCAGCTCTGTGACTAGCGGTGTCGAGACCCAGTACTTC. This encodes CASSSVTSGVETQYF.

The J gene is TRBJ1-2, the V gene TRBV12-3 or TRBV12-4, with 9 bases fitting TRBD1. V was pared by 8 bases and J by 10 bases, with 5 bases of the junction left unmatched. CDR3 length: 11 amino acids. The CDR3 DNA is TGTGCCAGCCGCACAGGGGGCCTCTACACCTTC. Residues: CASRTGGLYTF.

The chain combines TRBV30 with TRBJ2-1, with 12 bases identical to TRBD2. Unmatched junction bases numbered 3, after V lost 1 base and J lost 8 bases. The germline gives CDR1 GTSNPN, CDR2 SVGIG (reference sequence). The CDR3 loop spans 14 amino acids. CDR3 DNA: TGTGCCTGGAGTGGACTAGCGGGGGACTATGAGCAGTTCTTC. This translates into CAWSGLAGDYEQFF.

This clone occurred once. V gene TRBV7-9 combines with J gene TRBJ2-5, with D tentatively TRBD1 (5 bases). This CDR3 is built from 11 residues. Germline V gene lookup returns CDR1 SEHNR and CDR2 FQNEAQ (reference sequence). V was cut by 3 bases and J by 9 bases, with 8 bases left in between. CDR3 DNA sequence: TGTGCCAGCAGCTTGGGGCAGTCCCAGTACTTC. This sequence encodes CASSLGQSQYF.

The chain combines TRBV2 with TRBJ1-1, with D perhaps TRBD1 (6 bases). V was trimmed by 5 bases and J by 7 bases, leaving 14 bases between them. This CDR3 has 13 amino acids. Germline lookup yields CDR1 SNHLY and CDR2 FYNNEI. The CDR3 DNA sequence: TGTGCCAGCAGTCCTCAGGGGTTAGGTGAAGCTTTCTTT. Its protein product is CASSPQGLGEAFF.

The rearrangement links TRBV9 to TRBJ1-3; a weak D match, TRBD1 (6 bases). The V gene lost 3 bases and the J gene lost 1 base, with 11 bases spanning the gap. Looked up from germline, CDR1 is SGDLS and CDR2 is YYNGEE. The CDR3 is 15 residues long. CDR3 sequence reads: CASSAAGESGNTIYF. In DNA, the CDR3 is TGTGCCAGCAGCGCCGCAGGGGAATCTGGAAACACCATATATTTT.

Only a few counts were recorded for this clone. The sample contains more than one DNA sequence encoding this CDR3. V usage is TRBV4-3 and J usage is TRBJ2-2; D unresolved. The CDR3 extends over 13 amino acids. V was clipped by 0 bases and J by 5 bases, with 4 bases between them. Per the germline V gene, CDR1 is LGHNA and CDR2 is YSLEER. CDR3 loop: CASSQDITGELFF. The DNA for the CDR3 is TGCGCCAGCAGCCAAGATATTACCGGGGAGCTGTTTTTT.

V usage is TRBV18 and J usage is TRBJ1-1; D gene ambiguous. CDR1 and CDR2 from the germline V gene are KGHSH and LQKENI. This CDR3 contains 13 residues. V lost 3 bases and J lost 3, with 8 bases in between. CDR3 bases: TGTGCCAGCTCACCCCGGTTGGACACTGAAGCTTTCTTT. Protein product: CASSPRLDTEAFF.

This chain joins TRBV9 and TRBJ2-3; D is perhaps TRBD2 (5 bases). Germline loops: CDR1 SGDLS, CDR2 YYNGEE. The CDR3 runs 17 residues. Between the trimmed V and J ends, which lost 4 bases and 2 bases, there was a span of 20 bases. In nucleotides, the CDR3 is TGTGCCAGCAGCCATCCCGAAGGACTTCCAACCACAGATACGCAGTATTTT. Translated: CASSHPEGLPTTDTQYF.

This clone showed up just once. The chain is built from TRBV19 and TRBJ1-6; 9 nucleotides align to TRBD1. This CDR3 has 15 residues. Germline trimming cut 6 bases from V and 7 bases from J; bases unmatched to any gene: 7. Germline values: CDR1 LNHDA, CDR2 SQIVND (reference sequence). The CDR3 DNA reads TGTGCCAGTAGCGCCGGGACAGGGAGAAATTCACCCCTCCACTTT. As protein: CASSAGTGRNSPLHF.

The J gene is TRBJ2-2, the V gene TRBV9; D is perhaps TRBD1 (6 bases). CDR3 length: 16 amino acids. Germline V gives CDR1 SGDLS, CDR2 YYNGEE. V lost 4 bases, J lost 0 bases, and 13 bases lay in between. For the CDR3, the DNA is TGTGCCAGCAGCCCCCGGACAGCTTCGAACACCGGGGAGCTGTTTTTT. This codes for CASSPRTASNTGELFF.

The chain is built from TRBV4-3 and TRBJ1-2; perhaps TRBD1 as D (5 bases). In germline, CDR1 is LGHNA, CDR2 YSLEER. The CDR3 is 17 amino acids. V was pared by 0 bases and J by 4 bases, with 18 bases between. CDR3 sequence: CASSQDISTGSLYGYTF. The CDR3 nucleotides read TGCGCCAGCAGCCAAGATATAAGTACAGGTTCTCTCTATGGCTACACCTTC.

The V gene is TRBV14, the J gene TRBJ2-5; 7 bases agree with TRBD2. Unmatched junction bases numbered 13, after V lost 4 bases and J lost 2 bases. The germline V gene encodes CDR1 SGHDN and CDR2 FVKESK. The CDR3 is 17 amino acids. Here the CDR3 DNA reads TGTGCCAGCAGCCCACCCGGACTAGTTGGGGCACAAGAGACCCAGTACTTC. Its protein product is CASSPPGLVGAQETQYF.

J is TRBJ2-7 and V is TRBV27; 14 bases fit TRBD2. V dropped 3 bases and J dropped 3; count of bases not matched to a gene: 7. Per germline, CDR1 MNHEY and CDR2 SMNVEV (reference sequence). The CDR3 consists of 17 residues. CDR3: CASSLGSGLAGDYEQYF. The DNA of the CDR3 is TGTGCCAGCAGTTTGGGCTCGGGACTAGCGGGGGACTACGAGCAGTACTTC.

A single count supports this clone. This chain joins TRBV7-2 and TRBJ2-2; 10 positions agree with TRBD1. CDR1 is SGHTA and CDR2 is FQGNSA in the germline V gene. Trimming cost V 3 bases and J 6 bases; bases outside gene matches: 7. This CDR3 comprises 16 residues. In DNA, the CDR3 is TGTGCCAGCAGCTTTCAATCCGGGACAGGGGCCGGGGAGCTGTTTTTT. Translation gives CASSFQSGTGAGELFF. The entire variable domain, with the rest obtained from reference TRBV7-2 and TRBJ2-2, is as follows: GAGVSQSPSNKVTEKGKDVELRCDPISGHTALYWYRQSLGQGLEFLIYFQGNSAPDKSGLPSDRFSAERTGGSVSTLTIQRTQQEDSAVYLCASSFQSGTGAGELFFGEGSRLTVL.